One and the same sample provided the 26 T cell receptor beta chains below, sequenced in a study of Ad26.COV2.S vaccination and SARS-CoV-2 variants. Assay: immunoSEQ multiplex PCR; the TCRdb copy retains only in-frame clones and omits some. The sample has 380,000 or so clones, 80% to 90% seen once. The treatment denotes: some 19 received Ad26.COV2.S at low or high dose, single or two shots; 5 received placebo; per-sample allocation not given. Specimen acquisition occurred on day 63 following the initial vaccine or placebo injection. Sequencing was performed on peripheral blood, taken in a trial of Ad26.COV2.S vaccine versus placebo. Receptors were obtained from a person between 18 and 59 years old who received the Ad26.COV2.S COVID-19 vaccine or a placebo.

This clone showed up just once. CDR3 region: CASSFGTSGGFGNEQFF. Here the CDR3 DNA reads TGTGCCAGCAGCTTCGGGACTAGCGGGGGTTTTGGGAATGAGCAGTTCTTC. The chain has TRBV6-2 or TRBV6-3 and TRBJ2-1; 14 bases are a match to TRBD2. The CDR3 is 17 residues long. V lost 6 bases to trimming and J lost 7 bases; unmatched junction nucleotides: 11. The germline CDR1 and CDR2 sequences are MNHEY and SVGEGT.

The chain employs TRBV29-1 and TRBJ2-3, with 9 bases matching TRBD2. The germline V gene has CDR1 SQVTM and CDR2 ANQGSEA. Trimming took 7 bases from V and 6 from J; bases not matched to a gene: 5. The CDR3 runs to 12 residues. CDR3 DNA: TGCAGCGCACTTAGCGGGAGTGATACGCAGTATTTT. Its protein product is CSALSGSDTQYF.

In its sample, this clone was seen once. The chain combines TRBV11-3 with TRBJ2-1; D may be TRBD2 (6 bases). V lost 5 bases and J lost 9, with 20 bases in between. The length of the CDR3 is 15 residues. Germline CDR1 and CDR2: SGHNT and YENEEA. CDR3 nucleotide sequence: TGTGCCAGCAGCCCGTCTGGAGGGCTAAGAAGTGAGCAGTTCTTC. It specifies CASSPSGGLRSEQFF.

The chain is built from TRBV2 and TRBJ2-4, with 9 nucleotides matching TRBD1. The V gene's germline CDR1 is SNHLY and CDR2 FYNNEI. CDR3 length: 13 residues. V was pared by 10 bases and J by 8 bases, with 9 bases of the junction left unmatched. CDR3 sequence reads: CAITGQGTDIQYF. Written as DNA, the CDR3 is TGTGCCATTACGGGACAGGGCACGGACATTCAGTACTTC.

The chain has TRBV3-1 (or the pseudogene TRBV3-2) and TRBJ1-1; no reliable D call. This CDR3 region has 15 residues. The V gene lost 1 base and the J gene lost 1 base, with 10 bases spanning the gap. CDR1 is LGHDT, CDR2 YNNKEL, per germline (reference sequence). CDR3 DNA sequence: TGTGCCAGCAGCCAAGTGTCCGGCGGGAACACTGAAGCTTTCTTT. This encodes CASSQVSGGNTEAFF.

This rearrangement joins TRBV27 to TRBJ2-7; 8 nucleotides agree with TRBD1. CDR3 length: 14 amino acids. Germline CDR1 is MNHEY and CDR2 is SMNVEV (reference sequence). V shed 2 bases and J 0 bases; nucleotides not matched to a gene: 0. In nucleotides, the CDR3 is TGTGCCAGCAGTTTACAGGGGGCCTCCTACGAGCAGTACTTC. This translates into CASSLQGASYEQYF.

The J gene is TRBJ2-7, the V gene TRBV10-3; the match to TRBD2 covers 9 bases. The length of the CDR3 is 16 residues. Unmatched junction bases numbered 7, after V lost 0 bases and J lost 4 bases. Germline CDR1 ENHRY, CDR2 SYGVKD. In DNA, the CDR3 is TGTGCCATCAGTGAGTCAATTAGCGGGAGTAGGTACGAGCAGTACTTC. Translation: CAISESISGSRYEQYF.

The chain combines TRBV3-1 (or the pseudogene TRBV3-2) with TRBJ1-1; a possible D gene is TRBD1 (6 bases). This CDR3 comprises 14 residues. From germline, CDR1 is LGHDT and CDR2 YNNKEL (reference sequence). Trimming stripped 3 bases from V and 1 base from J, with 9 bases between. The CDR3 DNA sequence: TGTGCCAGCAGCCATGAGGGGGGGAACACTGAAGCTTTCTTT. Its protein is CASSHEGGNTEAFF.

The chain links TRBV7-2 to TRBJ2-5; tentatively, D is TRBD2 (5 bases). Germline lookup yields CDR1 SGHTA and CDR2 FQGNSA. Trimming shortened V by 5 bases and J by 2 bases, and 12 bases separated the two germline ends. This CDR3 region has 14 residues. The CDR3 loop is CASSPNRGQETQYF. CDR3 nucleotides: TGTGCCAGCAGCCCAAACCGGGGACAAGAGACCCAGTACTTC.

In DNA, the CDR3 is TGTGCCAGCAGCCTCCCGCTTGGGACAGGTATTGGGACCCAGTACTTC. This codes for CASSLPLGTGIGTQYF. This chain uses TRBV13 with TRBJ2-5, with 8 bases lining up with TRBD1. The germline V gene has CDR1 PRHDT and CDR2 FYEKMQ (reference sequence). Losses at the gene ends were 5 bases for V and 7 bases for J; bases not matched to a gene: 15. The CDR3 loop spans 16 amino acids.

The J gene is TRBJ2-7, the V gene TRBV30; tentatively, D is TRBD2 (5 bases). With 3 bases removed from V and 3 bases from J, the gap between germline ends came to 12 bases. The CDR3 has 13 residues. Per the germline V gene, CDR1 is GTSNPN and CDR2 is SVGIG (reference sequence). The CDR3 sequence is CAWSPTGGYEQYF. CDR3 bases: TGTGCCTGGAGCCCGACCGGAGGCTACGAGCAGTACTTC.

The gene calls are TRBV6-5 and TRBJ1-5; a possible D gene is TRBD1 (5 bases). The V end lost 5 bases, the J end lost 0 bases, and 11 bases lay between the germline ends. Germline V gives CDR1 MNHEY, CDR2 SVGAGI. This CDR3 spans 15 amino acids. CDR3 in DNA: TGTGCCAGCAGTCGACGGGGCGATAGCAATCAGCCCCAGCATTTT. This codes for CASSRRGDSNQPQHF.

V is TRBV6-2 or TRBV6-3 and J is TRBJ1-6; TRBD1 aligns across 9 bases. From germline, CDR1 is MNHEY and CDR2 SVGEGT. V shed 6 bases and J 9 bases; nucleotides not matched to a gene: 6. This CDR3 region has 14 residues. In nucleotides, the CDR3 is TGTGCCAGCAGCCGCGACAGGGGGGTTTCACCCCTCCACTTT. Amino acid sequence: CASSRDRGVSPLHF.

This clone showed up just a few times. CDR3 sequence: CASSSRQLSNQPQHF. In DNA form, the CDR3 reads TGTGCCAGCAGTTCTCGACAGCTTAGCAATCAGCCCCAGCATTTT. This chain uses TRBV27 with TRBJ1-5; perhaps TRBD1 as D (5 bases). Trimming removed 4 bases from V and 0 bases from J, with 10 bases in between. CDR3 length: 15 residues. CDR1 is MNHEY and CDR2 is SMNVEV in the germline V gene (reference sequence).

In this sample, this clone turned up a few times. The chain combines TRBV12-5 with TRBJ1-5; TRBD1 aligns across 10 bases. With V trimmed by 5 bases and J by 7 bases, 5 bases remained unmatched. CDR3 length: 14 residues. Per the germline V gene, CDR1 is LGHNT and CDR2 is FRNRAP. The CDR3 bases are TGTGCTAGTGGTCCGGGACAGGGGTACCAGCCCCAGCATTTT. It codes for CASGPGQGYQPQHF.

Only one count was recorded for this clone. The V call is TRBV7-3, the J call TRBJ2-7; 7 nucleotides line up with TRBD1. CDR3 length: 15 residues. Germline V CDR1 and CDR2: SGHTA, FQGTGA. Trimming took 1 base from V and 3 from J; bases not matched to a gene: 6. CDR3 bases: TGTGCCAGCAGCTTAAAGTACAGGGGATGCTACGAGCAGTACTTC. Translating it yields CASSLKYRGCYEQYF.

The chain is built from TRBV7-9 and TRBJ1-1; D is perhaps TRBD1 (6 bases). Germline CDR1 and CDR2: SEHNR and FQNEAQ (reference sequence). Between the trimmed V and J ends, which lost 4 bases and 2 bases, there was a span of 14 bases. The CDR3 is made up of 15 amino acids. Written as DNA, the CDR3 is TGTGCCAGCAGCTCTATCAGGGGTCCCAACACTGAAGCTTTCTTT. The encoded protein is CASSSIRGPNTEAFF.

The chain couples TRBV18 to TRBJ1-5; TRBD1 aligns across 7 bases. This CDR3 is built from 15 residues. Germline values: CDR1 KGHSH, CDR2 LQKENI. Germline trimming cut 0 bases from V and 4 bases from J; bases unmatched to any gene: 3. The CDR3 DNA reads as TGTGCCAGCTCACCACCGGCAGGGGGGAATCAGCCCCAGCATTTT. It specifies CASSPPAGGNQPQHF.

The V call is TRBV20-1, the J call TRBJ2-3, with D unresolved. This CDR3 region has 17 residues. In germline, CDR1 is DFQATT, CDR2 SNEGSKA (reference sequence). Trimming removed 3 bases at V and 2 bases at J, with 21 bases between. CDR3: CSASRSRAESLTDTQYF. The CDR3, as DNA: TGCAGTGCTAGTAGGTCTCGGGCGGAGTCCCTCACAGATACGCAGTATTTT.

The CDR3 nucleotides read TGTGCCAGCTCACTTCCAGGCGCCGATGGCTACACCTTC. It is translated as CASSLPGADGYTF. The chain employs TRBV18 and TRBJ1-2; no clear D. The CDR3 covers 13 residues. V was pared by 4 bases and J by 6 bases, with 12 bases between. Germline CDR1 is KGHSH and CDR2 is LQKENI.

The chain combines TRBV4-2 with TRBJ1-5; tentatively, D is TRBD1 (5 bases). The CDR3 has 12 amino acids. Trimming left V 3 bases short and J 8 bases short, with 8 bases between. Germline assignment: CDR1 LGHNA and CDR2 YNFKEQ. This chain's CDR3 is CASSQQGEPQHF. DNA of the CDR3: TGTGCCAGCAGCCAGCAGGGAGAGCCCCAGCATTTT.

This chain links TRBV10-2 with TRBJ2-2; unclear D gene. V was pared by 9 bases and J by 5 bases, with 19 bases between. Germline V lookup: CDR1 WSHSY, CDR2 SAAADI. This CDR3 has 15 residues. The CDR3: CASGCGEEDTGELFF. CDR3 DNA: TGCGCCAGTGGGTGCGGCGAAGAGGATACCGGGGAGCTGTTTTTT.

The chain recombines TRBV11-3 with TRBJ2-3; 13 bases fit TRBD2. CDR3 length: 16 residues. V gave up 5 bases and J gave up 2 bases; unmatched junction bases: 4. CDR1 and CDR2 (germline): SGHNT, YENEEA. CDR3 DNA: TGTGCCAGCAGCCTCGGACTAGCGGGGGTCACAGATACGCAGTATTTT. It encodes CASSLGLAGVTDTQYF.

The genes are TRBV7-6 and TRBJ1-2; D unclear. Trimming stripped 5 bases from V and 0 bases from J, with 13 bases between. The CDR3 is 15 amino acids. The V gene's germline CDR1 is SGHVS and CDR2 FNYEAQ. The CDR3 region is CASSKRSNSNYGYTF. CDR3 DNA: TGTGCCAGCAGCAAACGGAGCAACTCTAACTATGGCTACACCTTC.

In DNA form, the CDR3 reads TGTGCCAGCAGCCAAGATGCAATGGGTTACGCCCACCAGTACTTC. Its protein product is CASSQDAMGYAHQYF. The chain links TRBV4-2 to TRBJ2-5; D remains ambiguous. The germline CDR1 and CDR2 sequences are LGHNA and YNFKEQ. The V end was cut by 0 bases, the J end by 10 bases, with 18 bases between. This CDR3 spans 15 amino acids.

This clone showed up just a few times. V and J are TRBV5-1 and TRBJ2-1, with D maybe TRBD2 (5 bases). Trimming removed 8 bases at V and 4 bases at J, with 16 bases between. The length of the CDR3 is 14 residues. Germline V gene sequence: CDR1 SGHRS, CDR2 YFSETQ. The CDR3 loop is CASRGAETYNEQFF. CDR3 in DNA: TGCGCCAGTCGAGGAGCGGAGACATACAATGAGCAGTTCTTC.